This T cell receptor (beta chain) was captured in a study of shared clonotypes between healthy human individuals. Study-wide context: Donors had three CD4 naive, three CD4 memory, two CD8 naive and one CD8 memory plate apiece.

This CDR3 has 17 amino acids. Trimming cost V 5 bases and J 2 bases; bases outside gene matches: 11. The V gene's germline CDR1 is SQVTM and CDR2 ANQGSEA. Each cell subset's genomic DNA was divided evenly among several immunoSEQ plates. Produced via immunoSEQ multiplex PCR; TCRdb's table is partial and in-frame only. The data contain 2 million to 3 million clones, 90% to 95% of them singletons. The origin of this receptor is a man aged 18 to 35 in good health. Some clones in this sample may be carry-over from other donors' samples. J is TRBJ2-1 and V is TRBV29-1; TRBD2 agrees at 11 bases. The sample consisted of naive CD4+ T cells from PBMCs. Subset indicated: CD45RA+ positively selected. Here the CDR3 reads CSVRLAGWERTYNEQFF. CDR3 bases: TGCAGCGTTCGACTAGCGGGATGGGAGAGGACCTACAATGAGCAGTTCTTC.